Here is one TCR beta chain with its context. The target antigen is unknown. From germline, CDR1 is LNHDA and CDR2 SQIVND (reference sequence). The CDR3 sequence is 16 residues long. V dropped 2 bases and J dropped 8 bases, with 21 bases sitting between them. The sample originates from a study of beta chain features in type 1 diabetes. Study context: Healthy donors and patients showed comparable age, gender and cell yields. Study-wide results and limits: Moderate but significant shortening of TCRB CDR3s was recorded in all four CD4+ subsets from Type 1 diabetes patients. Shorter templates may be favored by PCR, equally so in patients and controls. The naive, central memory and Treg TCRB repertoires looked more alike in patients than they did in healthy donors.

The whole isolated RNA underwent reverse transcription, so sequencing captured expressed TCRB transcripts. Some 3.3 million reads per sample on average were obtained from naive, central memory and regulatory T cell samples. Repertoires were generated with immunoSEQ multiplex PCR, while TCRdb's copy carries only in-frame clones and drops some. Here the sample spans about 99,000 clones, roughly 28% being singletons. Material for sequencing was central memory CD4+ T cells from blood. The receptor comes from a woman aged 18-29 years with type 1 diabetes. This chain uses TRBV19 with TRBJ1-1; no clear D. The CDR3 here is CASSITALRRALEAFF. As DNA, the CDR3 is TGTGCCAGTAGTATAACGGCCCTACGGAGGGCTTTAGAAGCTTTCTTT.